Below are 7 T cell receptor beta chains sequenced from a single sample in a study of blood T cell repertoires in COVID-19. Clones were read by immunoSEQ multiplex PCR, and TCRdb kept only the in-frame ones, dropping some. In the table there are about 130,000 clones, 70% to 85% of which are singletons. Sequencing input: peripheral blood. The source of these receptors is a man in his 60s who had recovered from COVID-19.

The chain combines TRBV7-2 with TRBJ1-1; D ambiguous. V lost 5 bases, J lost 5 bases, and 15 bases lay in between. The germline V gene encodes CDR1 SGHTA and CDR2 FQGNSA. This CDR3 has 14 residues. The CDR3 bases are TGTGCCAGCAGCAAAGAACCGGTGAGGACTGAAGCTTTCTTT. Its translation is CASSKEPVRTEAFF. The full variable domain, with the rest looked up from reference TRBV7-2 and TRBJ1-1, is GAGVSQSPSNKVTEKGKDVELRCDPISGHTALYWYRQSLGQGLEFLIYFQGNSAPDKSGLPSDRFSAERTGGSVSTLTIQRTQQEDSAVYLCASSKEPVRTEAFFGQGTRLTVV.

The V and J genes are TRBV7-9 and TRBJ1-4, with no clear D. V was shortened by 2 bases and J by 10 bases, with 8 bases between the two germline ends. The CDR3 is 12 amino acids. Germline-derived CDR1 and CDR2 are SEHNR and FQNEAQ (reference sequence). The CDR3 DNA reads TGTGCCAGCAGCTTAAATGAGGGAAAACTGTTTTTT. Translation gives CASSLNEGKLFF.

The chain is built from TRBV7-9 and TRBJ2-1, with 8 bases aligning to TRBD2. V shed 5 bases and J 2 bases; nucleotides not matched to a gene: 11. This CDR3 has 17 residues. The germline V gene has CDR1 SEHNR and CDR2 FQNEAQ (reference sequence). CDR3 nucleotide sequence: TGTGCCAGCAGCAAAGTCGGGGCGGGGGGCCCCTACAATGAGCAGTTCTTC. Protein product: CASSKVGAGGPYNEQFF.

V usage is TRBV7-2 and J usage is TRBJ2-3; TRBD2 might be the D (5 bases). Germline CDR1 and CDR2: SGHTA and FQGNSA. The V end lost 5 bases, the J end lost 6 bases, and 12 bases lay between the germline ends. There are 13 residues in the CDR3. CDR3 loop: CASSQGLKDTQYF. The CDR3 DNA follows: TGTGCCAGCAGCCAAGGACTTAAGGATACGCAGTATTTT. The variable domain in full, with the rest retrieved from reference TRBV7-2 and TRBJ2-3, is GAGVSQSPSNKVTEKGKDVELRCDPISGHTALYWYRQSLGQGLEFLIYFQGNSAPDKSGLPSDRFSAERTGGSVSTLTIQRTQQEDSAVYLCASSQGLKDTQYFGPGTRLTVL.

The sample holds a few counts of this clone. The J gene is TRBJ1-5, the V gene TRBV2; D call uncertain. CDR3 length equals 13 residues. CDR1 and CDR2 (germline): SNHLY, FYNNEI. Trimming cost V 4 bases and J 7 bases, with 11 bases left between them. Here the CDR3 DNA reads TGTGCCAGCAGTGCAGAGGGTATCCAGCCCCAGCATTTT. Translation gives CASSAEGIQPQHF. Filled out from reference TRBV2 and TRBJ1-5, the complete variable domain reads EPEVTQTPSHQVTQMGQEVILRCVPISNHLYFYWYRQILGQKVEFLVSFYNNEISEKSEIFDDQFSVERPDGSNFTLKIRSTKLEDSAMYFCASSAEGIQPQHFGDGTRLSIL.

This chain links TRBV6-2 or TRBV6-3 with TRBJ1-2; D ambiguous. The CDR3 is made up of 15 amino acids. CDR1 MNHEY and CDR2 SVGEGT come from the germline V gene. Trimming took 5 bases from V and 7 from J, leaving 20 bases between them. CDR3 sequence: CASSGLGPGVSGYTF. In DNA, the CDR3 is TGTGCCAGCAGTGGCCTCGGCCCCGGGGTATCTGGCTACACCTTC.

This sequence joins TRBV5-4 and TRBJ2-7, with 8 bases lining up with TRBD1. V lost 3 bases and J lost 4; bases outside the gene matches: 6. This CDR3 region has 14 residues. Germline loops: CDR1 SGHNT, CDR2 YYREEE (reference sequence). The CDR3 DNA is TGTGCCAGCAGCTCCACCGGGACAGGTTACGAGCAGTACTTC. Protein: CASSSTGTGYEQYF.